This paragraph reports one T cell receptor beta chain. The target antigen is unknown. TCRdb keeps only in-frame clones here, not all; method: immunoSEQ multiplex PCR. Here the sample spans over 130,000 clones, approximately 90% being singletons. V trimming: 2 bases; J trimming: 4 bases; junction bases outside the gene matches: 1. This CDR3 has 13 amino acids. Germline-derived CDR1 and CDR2 are MNHEY and SVGEGT. Some second doses came at about 4 weeks and others at about 12 weeks; these were pooled. These data are taken from a study of T cell responses to AZD1222 COVID-19 vaccine. General study points: It was only after the peak T cell response that any repertoires were sampled. CD4 TCRs associated with vaccination spanned spike, dominating at 160-218 and 743-854.

This clonotype was obtained from an adult who received the AZD1222 COVID-19 vaccine. This chain joins TRBV6-2 or TRBV6-3 and TRBJ1-1, with 7 bases fitting TRBD1. Sequencing was performed on peripheral blood, taken 28 days after the second AZD1222 dose. In nucleotides, the CDR3 is TGTGCCAGCAGTTACGCAGGGGGCACTGAAGCTTTCTTT. This encodes CASSYAGGTEAFF.